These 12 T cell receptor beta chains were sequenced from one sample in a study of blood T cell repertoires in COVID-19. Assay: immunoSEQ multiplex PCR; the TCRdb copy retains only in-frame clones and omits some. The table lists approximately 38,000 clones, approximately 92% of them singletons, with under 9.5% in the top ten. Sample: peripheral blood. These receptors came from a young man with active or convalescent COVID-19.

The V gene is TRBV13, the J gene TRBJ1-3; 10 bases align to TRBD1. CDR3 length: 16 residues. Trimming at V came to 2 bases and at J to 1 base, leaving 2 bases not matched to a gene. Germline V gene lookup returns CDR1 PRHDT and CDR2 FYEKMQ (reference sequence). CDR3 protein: CASSLRTGGSGNTIYF. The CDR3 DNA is TGTGCCAGCAGCTTAAGGACAGGGGGTTCTGGAAACACCATATATTTT. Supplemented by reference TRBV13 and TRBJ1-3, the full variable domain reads AAGVIQSPRHLIKEKRETATLKCYPIPRHDTVYWYQQGPGQDPQFLISFYEKMQSDKGSIPDRFSAQQFSDYHSELNMSSLELGDSALYFCASSLRTGGSGNTIYFGEGSWLTVV.

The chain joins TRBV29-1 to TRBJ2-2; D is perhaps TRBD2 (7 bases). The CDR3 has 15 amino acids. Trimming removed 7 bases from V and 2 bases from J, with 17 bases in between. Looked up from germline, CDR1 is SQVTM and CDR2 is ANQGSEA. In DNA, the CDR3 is TGCAGCGCAAGGGGTGCGGGGGCAAACACCGGGGAGCTGTTTTTT. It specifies CSARGAGANTGELFF.

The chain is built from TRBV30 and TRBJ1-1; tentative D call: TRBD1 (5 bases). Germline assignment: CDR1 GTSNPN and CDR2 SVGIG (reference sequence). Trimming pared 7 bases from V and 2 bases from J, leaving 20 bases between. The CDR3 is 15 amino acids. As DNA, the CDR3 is TGTGCCTTCACCGACGGGTGGGGCTCCAACACTGAAGCTTTCTTT. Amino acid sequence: CAFTDGWGSNTEAFF.

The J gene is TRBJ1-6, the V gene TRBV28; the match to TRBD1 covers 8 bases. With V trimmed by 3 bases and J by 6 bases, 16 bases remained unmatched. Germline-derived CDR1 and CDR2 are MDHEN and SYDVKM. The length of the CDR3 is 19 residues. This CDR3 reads CASSFGWTGSGKTNSPLHF. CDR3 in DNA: TGTGCCAGCAGTTTTGGGTGGACAGGGTCGGGGAAAACTAATTCACCCCTCCACTTT.

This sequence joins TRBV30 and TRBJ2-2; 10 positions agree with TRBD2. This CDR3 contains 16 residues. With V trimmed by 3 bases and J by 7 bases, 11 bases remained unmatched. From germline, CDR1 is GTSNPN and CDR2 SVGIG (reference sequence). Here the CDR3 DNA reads TGTGCCTGGAGCGGTCTAGCGGGAGAAGGTCGCGGGGAGCTGTTTTTT. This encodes CAWSGLAGEGRGELFF.

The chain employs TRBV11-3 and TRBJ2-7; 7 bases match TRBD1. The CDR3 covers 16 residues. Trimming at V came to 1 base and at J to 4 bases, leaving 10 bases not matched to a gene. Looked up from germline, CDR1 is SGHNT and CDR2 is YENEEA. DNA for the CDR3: TGTGCCAGCAGCTTAGCTGGGGCAGGGGGATCGTACGAGCAGTACGTC. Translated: CASSLAGAGGSYEQYV.

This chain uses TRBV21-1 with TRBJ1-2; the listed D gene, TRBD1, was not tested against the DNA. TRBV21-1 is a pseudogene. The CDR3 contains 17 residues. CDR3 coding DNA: TGTGCCAGCAGGAGAAATCGGACAGGTCCTTTTTGTGATGGCTACACCTTC. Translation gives CASRRNRTGPFCDGYTF.

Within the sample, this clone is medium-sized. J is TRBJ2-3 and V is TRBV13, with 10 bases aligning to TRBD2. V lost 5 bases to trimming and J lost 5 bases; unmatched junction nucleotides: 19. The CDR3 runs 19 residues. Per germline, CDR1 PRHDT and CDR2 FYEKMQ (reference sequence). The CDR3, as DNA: TGTGCCAGCAGCCAAACCCCCTCTCTAGCGGGAGTATCCCGAGATACGCAGTATTTT. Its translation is CASSQTPSLAGVSRDTQYF. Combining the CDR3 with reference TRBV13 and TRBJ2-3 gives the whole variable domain AAGVIQSPRHLIKEKRETATLKCYPIPRHDTVYWYQQGPGQDPQFLISFYEKMQSDKGSIPDRFSAQQFSDYHSELNMSSLELGDSALYFCASSQTPSLAGVSRDTQYFGPGTRLTVL.

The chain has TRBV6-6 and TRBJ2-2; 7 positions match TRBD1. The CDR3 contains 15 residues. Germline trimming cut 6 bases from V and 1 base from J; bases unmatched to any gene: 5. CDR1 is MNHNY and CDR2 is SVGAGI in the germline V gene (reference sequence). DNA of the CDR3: TGTGCCAGCAGCAACCGGGACAGGAACACCGGGGAGCTGTTTTTT. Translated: CASSNRDRNTGELFF.

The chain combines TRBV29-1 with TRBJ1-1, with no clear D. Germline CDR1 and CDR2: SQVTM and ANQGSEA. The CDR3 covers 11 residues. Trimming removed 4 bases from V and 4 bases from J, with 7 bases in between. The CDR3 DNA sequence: TGCAGCGTTGGGACTTTCACTGAAGCTTTCTTT. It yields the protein CSVGTFTEAFF.

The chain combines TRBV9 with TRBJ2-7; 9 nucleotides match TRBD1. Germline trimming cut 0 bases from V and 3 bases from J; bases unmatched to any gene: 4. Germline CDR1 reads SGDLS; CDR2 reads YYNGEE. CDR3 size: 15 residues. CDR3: CASSVGGDRVYEQYF. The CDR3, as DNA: TGTGCCAGCAGCGTAGGGGGGGACAGGGTCTACGAGCAGTACTTC.

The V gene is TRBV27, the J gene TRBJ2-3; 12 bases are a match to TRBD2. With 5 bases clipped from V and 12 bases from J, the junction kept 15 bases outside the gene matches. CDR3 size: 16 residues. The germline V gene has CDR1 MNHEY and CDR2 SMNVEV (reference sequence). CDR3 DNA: TGTGCCAGCAGTCCGCGGACTAGCGGGAAGCCATTCACTCAGTATTTT. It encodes CASSPRTSGKPFTQYF.